This passage covers 26 T cell receptor beta chains from one sample sequenced in a study of PD-L1 blockade in urothelial cancer. This table comes from immunoSEQ multiplex PCR, and its TCRdb copy is limited to in-frame clones, with some not included. The table shows over 70,000 clones, with 75% to 90% occurring only once. Time point here: peripheral blood 6 weeks after treatment start. The source was PBMCs, collected around atezolizumab (anti-PD-L1) treatment. The receptors shown here come from a man between 65 and 85 years old with urothelial cancer.

The genes are TRBV18 and TRBJ2-7; D uncertain. V was trimmed by 4 bases and J by 0 bases, leaving 4 bases between them. Germline CDR1 reads KGHSH; CDR2 reads LQKENI. This CDR3 has 12 amino acids. The CDR3 sequence is CASSLISYEQYF. The CDR3 DNA is TGTGCCAGCTCACTTATCTCCTACGAGCAGTACTTC. Supplemented by reference TRBV18 and TRBJ2-7, the full variable domain reads NAGVMQNPRHLVRRRGQEARLRCSPMKGHSHVYWYRQLPEEGLKFMVYLQKENIIDESGMPKERFSAEFPKEGPSILRIQQVVRGDSAAYFCASSLISYEQYFGPGTRLTVT.

The J gene is TRBJ1-1, the V gene TRBV18; TRBD1 might be the D (5 bases). Looked up from germline, CDR1 is KGHSH and CDR2 is LQKENI. Trimming stripped 3 bases from V and 0 bases from J, with 11 bases between. This CDR3 spans 15 amino acids. CDR3 region: CASSPDREVNTEAFF. DNA of the CDR3: TGTGCCAGCTCACCCGACAGAGAAGTGAACACTGAAGCTTTCTTT.

The chain has TRBV7-2 and TRBJ1-1; D perhaps matches TRBD1 (6 bases). Germline V CDR1 and CDR2: SGHTA, FQGNSA. V lost 1 base, J lost 1 base, and 10 bases lay in between. The CDR3 has 15 amino acids. CDR3 residues: CASSLGDIKNTEAFF. DNA for the CDR3: TGTGCCAGCAGCTTAGGGGACATAAAGAACACTGAAGCTTTCTTT.

This chain links TRBV2 with TRBJ2-4; perhaps TRBD1 as D (5 bases). This CDR3 comprises 13 residues. Trimming left V 3 bases short and J 11 bases short, with 14 bases between. Germline V lookup: CDR1 SNHLY, CDR2 FYNNEI. CDR3 nucleotide sequence: TGTGCCAGCAGTGATGGGGCCGGGTTTTTTCAGTACTTC. Amino acid sequence: CASSDGAGFFQYF.

This chain uses TRBV18 with TRBJ1-4; D unresolved. V was trimmed by 4 bases and J by 3 bases, leaving 12 bases between them. Germline loops: CDR1 KGHSH, CDR2 LQKENI. This CDR3 comprises 15 residues. CDR3 DNA: TGTGCCAGCTCACAAAATCCCGTAGCTAATGAAAAACTGTTTTTT. It specifies CASSQNPVANEKLFF.

The gene calls are TRBV6-5 and TRBJ2-7; 9 bases match TRBD1. V was pared by 2 bases and J by 2 bases, with 1 base of the junction left unmatched. This CDR3 spans 14 amino acids. Germline V lookup: CDR1 MNHEY, CDR2 SVGAGI. In DNA, the CDR3 is TGTGCCAGCAGTTACGGGACAGGGACCTACGAGCAGTACTTC. As protein: CASSYGTGTYEQYF.

There are a few counts of this clone. This chain connects TRBV5-4 to TRBJ2-4, with 11 bases aligning to TRBD1. V gave up 4 bases and J gave up 5 bases; unmatched junction bases: 2. The CDR3 is 14 residues long. Germline V gene sequence: CDR1 SGHNT, CDR2 YYREEE (reference sequence). The CDR3 sequence: CASSQGQGENIQYF. For the CDR3, the DNA is TGTGCCAGCAGCCAGGGACAGGGGGAAAACATTCAGTACTTC. The whole variable domain, filled in from reference TRBV5-4 and TRBJ2-4, reads ETGVTQSPTHLIKTRGQQVTLRCSSQSGHNTVSWYQQALGQGPQFIFQYYREEENGRGNFPPRFSGLQFPNYSSELNVNALELDDSALYLCASSQGQGENIQYFGAGTRLSVL.

The CDR3 sequence: CASSLMGLARETQYF. CDR3 in DNA: TGTGCCAGCAGTTTAATGGGACTAGCGCGGGAGACCCAGTACTTC. The rearrangement joins TRBV27 to TRBJ2-5; 10 bases are shared with TRBD2. J lost 5 bases, V lost 2 bases, and 5 bases had no gene match. This CDR3 has 15 residues. In germline, CDR1 is MNHEY, CDR2 SMNVEV (reference sequence).

The rearrangement links TRBV7-8 to TRBJ1-2, with TRBD1 matching 10 bases. The trim removed 4 bases at V and 7 bases at J, leaving 6 bases unmatched. This CDR3 comprises 14 residues. Germline V lookup: CDR1 SGHVS, CDR2 FQNEAQ. The CDR3 loop reads CASSSRDRGIGYTF. The CDR3 DNA is TGTGCCAGCAGCTCCCGGGACAGGGGTATTGGCTACACCTTC. The variable domain in full, with the rest retrieved from reference TRBV7-8 and TRBJ1-2, is GAGVSQSPRYKVAKRGQDVALRCDPISGHVSLFWYQQALGQGPEFLTYFQNEAQLDKSGLPSDRFFAERPEGSVSTLKIQRTQQEDSAVYLCASSSRDRGIGYTFGSGTRLTVV.

This clone was recorded only once. The CDR3 nucleotides read TGTGCCAGCAGTTACTCGGGGACTAGCTACAATGAGCAGTTCTTC. Translated: CASSYSGTSYNEQFF. The chain employs TRBV6-5 and TRBJ2-1; the match to TRBD2 covers 8 bases. The CDR3 loop spans 15 amino acids. V shed 0 bases and J 3 bases; nucleotides not matched to a gene: 1. Germline values: CDR1 MNHEY, CDR2 SVGAGI.

This chain joins TRBV5-4 and TRBJ1-1; tentatively, D is TRBD1 (5 bases). Trimming cost V 0 bases and J 4 bases, with 16 bases left between them. Germline V lookup: CDR1 SGHNT, CDR2 YYREEE (reference sequence). This CDR3 has 16 amino acids. CDR3 residues: CASSLDETVLFTEAFF. For the CDR3, the DNA is TGTGCCAGCAGCTTGGACGAGACAGTACTGTTCACTGAAGCTTTCTTT.

The chain carries TRBV5-6 and TRBJ2-2; TRBD2 is a possible D gene (5 bases). The germline gives CDR1 SGHDT, CDR2 YYEEEE. The CDR3 is made up of 16 amino acids. With 4 bases removed from V and 8 bases from J, the gap between germline ends came to 21 bases. The CDR3, as DNA: TGTGCCAGCAGCCCCCCTATCCCAGACTATGCGGGGGAGCTGTTTTTT. It encodes CASSPPIPDYAGELFF.

This clone was observed once. The V gene is TRBV7-2, the J gene TRBJ1-1, with a tentative D call TRBD1 (5 bases). The CDR3 spans 14 residues. Germline-derived CDR1 and CDR2 are SGHTA and FQGNSA. Trimming took 5 bases from V and 2 from J, leaving 12 bases between them. CDR3 nucleotides: TGTGCCAGCAGCCACCGACAGCTTAACACTGAAGCTTTCTTT. As protein: CASSHRQLNTEAFF.

V and J are TRBV2 and TRBJ2-1; 7 bases agree with TRBD2. Looked up from germline, CDR1 is SNHLY and CDR2 is FYNNEI. Trimming took 8 bases from V and 10 from J; bases not matched to a gene: 11. The length of the CDR3 is 13 residues. The CDR3, as DNA: TGTGCCAGCTGGGGGGGAGGAGCGGTCGAGCAGTTCTTC. Translation gives CASWGGGAVEQFF.

The chain joins TRBV6-5 to TRBJ1-2; 11 bases align to TRBD1. Germline lookup yields CDR1 MNHEY and CDR2 SVGAGI. The V gene end was trimmed by 5 bases and the J gene end by 6 bases; junction bases not matched to a gene: 8. CDR3 length: 15 amino acids. The CDR3 DNA sequence: TGTGCCAGCAGTCTTGCCCCGGGACAGGGGGATGGCTACACCTTC. Translation gives CASSLAPGQGDGYTF.

The J gene is TRBJ1-4, the V gene TRBV30; D is uncertain. V was trimmed by 0 bases and J by 7 bases, leaving 15 bases between them. Germline lookup yields CDR1 GTSNPN and CDR2 SVGIG (reference sequence). The CDR3 runs to 15 residues. The CDR3 spells CAWSVLEAFAEKLFF. DNA of the CDR3: TGTGCCTGGAGTGTACTGGAGGCTTTTGCTGAAAAACTGTTTTTT.

The chain uses TRBV10-3 and TRBJ2-7; 8 bases match TRBD1. V gave up 7 bases and J gave up 7 bases; unmatched junction bases: 9. CDR1 and CDR2 from the germline V gene are ENHRY and SYGVKD. This CDR3 comprises 13 residues. Written as DNA, the CDR3 is TGTGCCATCACCACGACAGGGGTGGGAGAGCAGTACTTC. It yields the protein CAITTTGVGEQYF.

V gene TRBV7-2 combines with J gene TRBJ2-7; 10 bases line up with TRBD2. Germline lookup yields CDR1 SGHTA and CDR2 FQGNSA. This CDR3 is 15 amino acids long. J gave up 4 bases and V 6 bases, and 9 bases lay outside the gene matches. The CDR3 reads CASRKGLAGAYEQYF. CDR3 nucleotide sequence: TGTGCCAGCAGAAAGGGGCTAGCGGGAGCTTACGAGCAGTACTTC. Variable domain in full (rest from reference TRBV7-2 and TRBJ2-7): GAGVSQSPSNKVTEKGKDVELRCDPISGHTALYWYRQSLGQGLEFLIYFQGNSAPDKSGLPSDRFSAERTGGSVSTLTIQRTQQEDSAVYLCASRKGLAGAYEQYFGPGTRLTVT.

This clone was seen a few times. V gene TRBV4-1 combines with J gene TRBJ2-3, with a weak D call TRBD2 (6 bases). V was pared by 0 bases and J by 0 bases, with 7 bases between. The CDR3 covers 15 residues. Germline V CDR1 and CDR2: MGHRA, YSYEKL. The CDR3 region is CASSQDGGSTDTQYF. The CDR3 DNA reads TGCGCCAGCAGCCAAGATGGGGGGAGCACAGATACGCAGTATTTT.

V and J are TRBV5-5 and TRBJ2-3; tentative D call: TRBD1 (5 bases). V dropped 0 bases and J dropped 0 bases, with 11 bases sitting between them. The germline CDR1 and CDR2 sequences are SGHKS and YYEKEE (reference sequence). There are 16 residues in the CDR3. The CDR3 DNA reads TGTGCCAGCAGCTTGGCCGTGACAGAGAGCACAGATACGCAGTATTTT. Its protein product is CASSLAVTESTDTQYF.

The rearrangement joins TRBV5-1 to TRBJ2-2; TRBD2 agrees at 14 bases. V gave up 4 bases and J gave up 5 bases; unmatched junction bases: 10. Per germline, CDR1 SGHRS and CDR2 YFSETQ. The CDR3 is 18 amino acids. The CDR3 sequence: CASSLGTSGGPRTGELFF. The CDR3 nucleotides read TGCGCCAGCAGCCTAGGGACTAGCGGGGGACCCCGAACCGGGGAGCTGTTTTTT.

This sequence joins TRBV9 and TRBJ1-5; D call uncertain. The germline V gene encodes CDR1 SGDLS and CDR2 YYNGEE. The CDR3 consists of 13 residues. Trimming cost V 0 bases and J 4 bases, with 5 bases left between them. The CDR3 is CASSVVENQPQHF. In DNA form, the CDR3 reads TGTGCCAGCAGCGTAGTGGAGAATCAGCCCCAGCATTTT.

This clone was observed once. The V and J genes are TRBV28 and TRBJ2-1, with TRBD2 matching over 7 bases. The CDR3 sequence is 15 residues long. The germline gives CDR1 MDHEN, CDR2 SYDVKM. The V segment lost 7 bases and the J segment 1 base; nucleotides outside the gene matches: 7. The CDR3 DNA reads TGTGCCAGCAAGGGATGGGAGGGATCCTACAATGAGCAGTTCTTC. Translating gives CASKGWEGSYNEQFF.

This clone has just one count. The chain uses TRBV7-2 and TRBJ1-4, with TRBD1 as a possible D gene (5 bases). The germline gives CDR1 SGHTA, CDR2 FQGNSA. The CDR3 sequence is 16 residues long. The V gene lost 2 bases and the J gene lost 4 bases, with 14 bases spanning the gap. The CDR3 sequence: CASSLSTGGVNEKLFF. CDR3 in DNA: TGTGCCAGCAGCTTATCGACGGGGGGGGTTAATGAAAAACTGTTTTTT.

The sample holds a few counts of this clone. The chain uses TRBV5-8 and TRBJ2-2, with 7 bases lining up with TRBD1. V shed 3 bases, J shed 7 bases, and the junction held 3 bases outside the gene matches. Germline CDR1 reads SGHTS; CDR2 reads YDEGEE. CDR3 length: 13 amino acids. In DNA form, the CDR3 reads TGTGCCAGCAGCTCTAACAGGGGCGGGGAGCTGTTTTTT. It encodes CASSSNRGGELFF.

In nucleotides, the CDR3 is TGTGCCAGCAGCTTTGGGGAGTCCTACGAGCAGTACTTC. It specifies CASSFGESYEQYF. This rearrangement joins TRBV7-9 to TRBJ2-7; the D gene is possibly TRBD2 (5 bases). The V gene lost 3 bases and the J gene lost 1 base, with 7 bases spanning the gap. Germline V CDR1 and CDR2: SEHNR, FQNEAQ (reference sequence). This CDR3 region has 13 residues.